The subject of this entry is one TCR beta chain. Its specificity is unknown. This specimen comes from a study of CD8 T cells in ankylosing spondylitis. CDR1 is SGHRS, CDR2 YFSETQ, per germline. Trimming shortened V by 2 bases and J by 6 bases, and 16 bases separated the two germline ends. The CDR3 is 15 residues long. TCRdb itself ran the 5' RACE reads through MiXCR, one entry per CDR3 protein. Of 350,000 to 450,000 distinct CDR3 sequences listed, 25% to 30% are singletons. The study, taken as a whole, reports: Apparently characteristic of ankylosing spondylitis blood was a TCR beta motif (about 8 highly homologous variants).

The chain uses TRBV5-1 and TRBJ2-3; D possibly matches TRBD1 or TRBD2 (5 bases each). This clonotype was obtained from a male donor with ankylosing spondylitis. Specimen: blood, either unsorted or a sorted T cell fraction (not recorded which). The CDR3 loop is CASSLQAPREDTQYF. For the CDR3, the DNA is TGCGCCAGCAGCTTACAGGCCCCCAGGGAGGATACGCAGTATTTT.